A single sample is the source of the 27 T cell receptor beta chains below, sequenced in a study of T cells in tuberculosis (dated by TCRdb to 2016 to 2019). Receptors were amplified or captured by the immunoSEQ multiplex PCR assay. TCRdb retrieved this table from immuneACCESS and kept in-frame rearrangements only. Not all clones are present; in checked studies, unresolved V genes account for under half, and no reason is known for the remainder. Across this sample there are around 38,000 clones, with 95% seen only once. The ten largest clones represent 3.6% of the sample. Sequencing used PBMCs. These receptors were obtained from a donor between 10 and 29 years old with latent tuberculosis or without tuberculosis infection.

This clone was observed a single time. CDR3 region: CASSPAQGTPTNNYGYTF. DNA of the CDR3: TGTGCCAGCAGCCCCGCCCAGGGGACACCAACGAATAACTATGGCTACACCTTC. This rearrangement joins TRBV7-9 to TRBJ1-2, with D tentatively TRBD1 (6 bases). Trimming cost V 5 bases and J 1 base, with 23 bases left between them. The CDR3 consists of 18 residues. Germline-derived CDR1 and CDR2 are SEHNR and FQNEAQ (reference sequence).

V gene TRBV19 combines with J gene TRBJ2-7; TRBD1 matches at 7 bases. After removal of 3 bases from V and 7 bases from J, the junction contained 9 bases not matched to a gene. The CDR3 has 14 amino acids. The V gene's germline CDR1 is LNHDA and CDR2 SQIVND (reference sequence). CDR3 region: CASSISRGMREQYF. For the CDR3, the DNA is TGTGCCAGTAGTATCTCCAGGGGGATGAGGGAGCAGTACTTC.

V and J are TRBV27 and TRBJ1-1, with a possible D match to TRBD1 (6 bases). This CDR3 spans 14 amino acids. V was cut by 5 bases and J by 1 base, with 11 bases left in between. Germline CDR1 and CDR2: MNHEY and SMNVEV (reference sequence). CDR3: CASSRGQTNTEAFF. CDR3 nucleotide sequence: TGTGCCAGCAGTCGTGGACAGACGAACACTGAAGCTTTCTTT.

The CDR3 sequence is CASSPTSPVSYEQYF. The CDR3 DNA sequence: TGTGCCAGCAGTCCGACTAGCCCCGTCTCCTACGAGCAGTACTTC. The chain joins TRBV27 to TRBJ2-7; the match to TRBD2 covers 7 bases. V shed 5 bases and J 0 bases; nucleotides not matched to a gene: 7. This CDR3 region has 15 residues. Germline V gives CDR1 MNHEY, CDR2 SMNVEV (reference sequence).

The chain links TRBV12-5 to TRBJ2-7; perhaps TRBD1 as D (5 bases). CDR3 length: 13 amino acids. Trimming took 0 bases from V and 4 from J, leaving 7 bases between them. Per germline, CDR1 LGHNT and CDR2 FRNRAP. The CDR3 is CASGLVRGYEQYF. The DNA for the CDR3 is TGTGCTAGTGGTTTGGTTAGGGGTTACGAGCAGTACTTC.

The CDR3 spells CASSPGTGSYNEQFF. In DNA, the CDR3 is TGTGCCAGCTCACCCGGGACAGGCTCCTACAATGAGCAGTTCTTC. This rearrangement joins TRBV18 to TRBJ2-1; 8 nucleotides match TRBD1. The trim removed 3 bases at V and 0 bases at J, leaving 1 base unmatched. CDR3 length: 15 residues. The germline CDR1 and CDR2 sequences are KGHSH and LQKENI. Using reference TRBV18 and TRBJ2-1 for the parts outside the CDR3, the full variable domain is NAGVMQNPRHLVRRRGQEARLRCSPMKGHSHVYWYRQLPEEGLKFMVYLQKENIIDESGMPKERFSAEFPKEGPSILRIQQVVRGDSAAYFCASSPGTGSYNEQFFGPGTRLTVL.

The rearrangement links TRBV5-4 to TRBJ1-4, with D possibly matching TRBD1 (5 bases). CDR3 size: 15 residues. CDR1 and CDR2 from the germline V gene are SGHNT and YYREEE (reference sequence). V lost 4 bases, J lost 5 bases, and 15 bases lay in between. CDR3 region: CASSTGRGANEKLFF. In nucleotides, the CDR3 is TGTGCCAGCAGCACCGGTCGCGGGGCCAATGAAAAACTGTTTTTT.

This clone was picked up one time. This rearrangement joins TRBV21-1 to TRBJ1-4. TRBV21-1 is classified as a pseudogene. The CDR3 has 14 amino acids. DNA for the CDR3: TGTGCCAGCAACCGGACTGAAAGTAATGAAAAACTGTTTTTT. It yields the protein CASNRTESNEKLFF.

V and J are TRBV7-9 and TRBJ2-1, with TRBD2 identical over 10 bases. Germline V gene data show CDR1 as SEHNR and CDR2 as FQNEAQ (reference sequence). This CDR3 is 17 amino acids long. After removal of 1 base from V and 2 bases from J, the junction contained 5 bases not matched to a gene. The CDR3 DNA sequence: TGTGCCAGCAGCTTAGATACTAGCGGGGCGACCTACAATGAGCAGTTCTTC. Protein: CASSLDTSGATYNEQFF.

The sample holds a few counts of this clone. DNA of the CDR3: TGTGCCAGCAGTTCCAACCGGAGGGCAGGGGCCAACGTCCTGACTTTC. Translated, it gives CASSSNRRAGANVLTF. J is TRBJ2-6 and V is TRBV28, with TRBD2 as a possible D gene (6 bases). The ends were cut back, 4 bases at V and 4 bases at J, with 14 bases in the middle. In germline, CDR1 is MDHEN, CDR2 SYDVKM. This CDR3 region has 16 residues.

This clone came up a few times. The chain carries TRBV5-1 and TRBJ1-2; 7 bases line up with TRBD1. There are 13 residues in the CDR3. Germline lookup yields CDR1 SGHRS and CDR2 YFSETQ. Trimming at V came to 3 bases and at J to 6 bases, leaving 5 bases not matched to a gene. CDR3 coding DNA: TGCGCCAGCAGCTCCCGCGACAGGGATGGCTACACCTTC. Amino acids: CASSSRDRDGYTF.

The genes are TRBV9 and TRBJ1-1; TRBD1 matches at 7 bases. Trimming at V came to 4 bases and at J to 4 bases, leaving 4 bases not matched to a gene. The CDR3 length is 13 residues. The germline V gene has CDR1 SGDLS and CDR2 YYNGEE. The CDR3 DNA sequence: TGTGCCAGCAGCCCTACAGGGGTCACTGAAGCTTTCTTT. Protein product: CASSPTGVTEAFF.

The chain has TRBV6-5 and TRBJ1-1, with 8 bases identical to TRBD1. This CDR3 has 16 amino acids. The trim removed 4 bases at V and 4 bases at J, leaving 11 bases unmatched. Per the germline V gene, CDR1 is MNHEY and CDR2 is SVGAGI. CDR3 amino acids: CASSFSPTGVRTEAFF. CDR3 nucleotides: TGTGCCAGCAGTTTTTCCCCGACAGGGGTCCGCACTGAAGCTTTCTTT.

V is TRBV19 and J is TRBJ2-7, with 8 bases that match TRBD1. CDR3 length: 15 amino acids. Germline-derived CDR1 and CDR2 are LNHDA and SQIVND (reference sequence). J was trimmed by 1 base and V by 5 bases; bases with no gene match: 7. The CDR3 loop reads CASSQDRELSYEQYF. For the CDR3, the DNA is TGTGCCAGTAGTCAGGACAGGGAGTTATCCTACGAGCAGTACTTC.

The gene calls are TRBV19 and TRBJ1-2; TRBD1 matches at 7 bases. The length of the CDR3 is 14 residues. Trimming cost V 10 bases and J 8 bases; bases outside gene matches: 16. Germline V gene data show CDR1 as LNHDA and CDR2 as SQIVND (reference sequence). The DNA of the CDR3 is TGTGCCATGAGGACAACCACAGGGGCCGGCGGCTACACCTTC. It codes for CAMRTTTGAGGYTF.

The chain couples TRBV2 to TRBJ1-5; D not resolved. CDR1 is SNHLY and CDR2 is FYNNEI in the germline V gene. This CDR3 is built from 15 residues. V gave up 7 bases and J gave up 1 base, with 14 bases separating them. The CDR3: CASNPTGSSNQPQHF. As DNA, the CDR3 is TGTGCCAGCAACCCGACTGGGTCCAGCAATCAGCCCCAGCATTTT.

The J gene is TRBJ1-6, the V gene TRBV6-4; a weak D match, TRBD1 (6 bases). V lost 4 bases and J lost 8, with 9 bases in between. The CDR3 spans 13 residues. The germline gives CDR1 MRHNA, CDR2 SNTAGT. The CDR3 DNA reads TGTGCCAGCAGTGTCTCAGGGGATTCACCCCTCCACTTT. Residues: CASSVSGDSPLHF.

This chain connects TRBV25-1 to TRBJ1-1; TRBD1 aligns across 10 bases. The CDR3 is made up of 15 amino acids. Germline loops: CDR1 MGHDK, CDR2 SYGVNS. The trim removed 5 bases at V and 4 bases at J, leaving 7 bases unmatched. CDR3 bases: TGTGCCAGCAGTAACCGGGACAGGGGCGGCACTGAAGCTTTCTTT. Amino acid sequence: CASSNRDRGGTEAFF.

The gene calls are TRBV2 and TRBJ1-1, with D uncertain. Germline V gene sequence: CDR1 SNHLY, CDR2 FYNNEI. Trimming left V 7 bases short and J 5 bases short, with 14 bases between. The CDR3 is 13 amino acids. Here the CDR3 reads CASTDTGRTEAFF. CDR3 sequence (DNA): TGTGCCAGCACTGACACGGGAAGGACTGAAGCTTTCTTT.

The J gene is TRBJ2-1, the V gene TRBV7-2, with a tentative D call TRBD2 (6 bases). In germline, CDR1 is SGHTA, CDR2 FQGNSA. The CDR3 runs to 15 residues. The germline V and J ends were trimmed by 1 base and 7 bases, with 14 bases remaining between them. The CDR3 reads CASSLGSGGENEQFF. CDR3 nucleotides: TGTGCCAGCAGCTTAGGCTCCGGGGGTGAGAATGAGCAGTTCTTC.

CDR3 region: CASSLRLALAREQYF. The CDR3 bases are TGCGCCAGCAGCCTCCGACTTGCCCTAGCGCGGGAGCAGTACTTC. The rearrangement uses TRBV5-1 and TRBJ2-7; tentatively, D is TRBD2 (6 bases). Trimming pared 4 bases from V and 7 bases from J, leaving 21 bases between. The CDR3 has 15 amino acids. Per germline, CDR1 SGHRS and CDR2 YFSETQ. The full variable domain, its missing parts supplied by reference TRBV5-1 and TRBJ2-7, is KAGVTQTPRYLIKTRGQQVTLSCSPISGHRSVSWYQQTPGQGLQFLFEYFSETQRNKGNFPGRFSGRQFSNSRSEMNVSTLELGDSALYLCASSLRLALAREQYFGPGTRLTVT.

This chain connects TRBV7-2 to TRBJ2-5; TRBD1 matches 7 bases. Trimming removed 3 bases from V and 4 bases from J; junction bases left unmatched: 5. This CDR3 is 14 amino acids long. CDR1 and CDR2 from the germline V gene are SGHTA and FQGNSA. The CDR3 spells CASSFEQGPETQYF. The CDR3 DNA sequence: TGTGCCAGCAGCTTTGAACAGGGGCCAGAGACCCAGTACTTC.

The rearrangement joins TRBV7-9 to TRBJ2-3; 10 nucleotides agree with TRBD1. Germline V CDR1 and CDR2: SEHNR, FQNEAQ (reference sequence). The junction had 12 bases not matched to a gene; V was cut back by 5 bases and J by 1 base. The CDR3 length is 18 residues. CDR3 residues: CASSTPGTGACCTDTQYF. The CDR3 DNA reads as TGTGCCAGCAGCACTCCCGGGACAGGGGCCTGCTGCACAGATACGCAGTATTTT.

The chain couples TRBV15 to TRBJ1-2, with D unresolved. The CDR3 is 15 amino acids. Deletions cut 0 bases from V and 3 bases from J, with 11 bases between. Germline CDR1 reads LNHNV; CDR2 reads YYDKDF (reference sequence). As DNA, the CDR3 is TGTGCCACCAGCAGAGAGCGAGTTTATGACTATGGCTACACCTTC. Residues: CATSRERVYDYGYTF.

The DNA for the CDR3 is TGTGCCAGCAGTTTATGGGCAGTATTTAACGGGGCCAACGTCCTGACTTTC. It translates to CASSLWAVFNGANVLTF. This chain uses TRBV27 with TRBJ2-6; D is ambiguous. CDR1 is MNHEY and CDR2 is SMNVEV in the germline V gene (reference sequence). V was clipped by 1 base and J by 4 bases, with 14 bases between them. CDR3 length: 17 residues.

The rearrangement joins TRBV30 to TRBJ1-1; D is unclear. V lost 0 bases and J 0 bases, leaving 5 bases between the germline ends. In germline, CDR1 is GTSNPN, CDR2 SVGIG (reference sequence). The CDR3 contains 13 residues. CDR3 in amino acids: CAWSVLMNTEAFF. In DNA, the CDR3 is TGTGCCTGGAGTGTACTTATGAACACTGAAGCTTTCTTT.

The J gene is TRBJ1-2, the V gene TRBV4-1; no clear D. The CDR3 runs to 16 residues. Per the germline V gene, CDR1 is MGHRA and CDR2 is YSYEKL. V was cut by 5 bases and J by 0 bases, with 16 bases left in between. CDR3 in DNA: TGCGCCAGCAGCTCACCCAGACTAGGAGCTAACTATGGCTACACCTTC. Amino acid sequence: CASSSPRLGANYGYTF.